This T cell receptor beta chain was captured by sequencing in a study of graft-versus-host responses after intestinal transplantation. Study-wide context: Isolated intestinal, liver-intestinal, or multivisceral transplants had been given to the recipients.

Notes on the study in general: Patients who carried graft-donor T cell macrochimerism also had high graft-versus-host to host-versus-graft clonal ratios in their allografts.

Profiling relied on immunoSEQ multiplex PCR, and the TCRdb table lists in-frame clones only, not all of them. Of 80,000 to 100,000 clones listed, about 90% are singletons. In regard to this clone: The antigen is not known.

In germline, CDR1 is SGHNT, CDR2 YYREEE (reference sequence). The CDR3 extends over 17 amino acids. V lost 4 bases to trimming and J lost 6 bases; unmatched junction nucleotides: 9. This chain uses TRBV5-4 with TRBJ2-3; TRBD2 agrees at 15 bases. Sequenced here: unstimulated CD4+ T cells sorted from spleen or lymph node cells, sampled before intestinal transplant. The TCR was taken from a human donor who received an intestinal transplant. The CDR3 loop reads CASSRGLAGGLVDTQYF. In nucleotides, the CDR3 is TGTGCCAGCAGCAGGGGACTAGCGGGGGGACTTGTGGATACGCAGTATTTT.